This TCR beta chain is drawn from a study of blood T cell repertoires in COVID-19. Across the study: From the United States, Italy and Spain came samples of acute and convalescent COVID-19. In each case, the material was cDNA or gDNA derived from T cells, B-cell-depleted T cells, or PBMCs.

The V and J ends lost 6 bases and 3 bases respectively, with 9 bases between them. This CDR3 region has 12 residues. Under the authors' procedure: Reference gene primer amplification gave estimated nucleated cell counts. Sequencing used immunoSEQ multiplex PCR; TCRdb keeps in-frame clones, though not all of them. V and J calls plus clone size are reproduced from that table; the DNA served to infer D and trimming. The data contain approximately 90,000 clones, 80% of them singletons. This receptor was taken from a woman older than 75 with acute or convalescent COVID-19. The V gene is TRBV12-3 or TRBV12-4, the J gene TRBJ2-7; D ambiguous. Sample: peripheral blood. The CDR3 loop reads CASSRLDYEQYF. The CDR3 nucleotides read TGTGCCAGCAGCCGCCTAGACTACGAGCAGTACTTC.